Listed here are 25 T cell receptor beta chains from one sample, sequenced in a study of blood T cells in healthy people across ages. Next came a second PCR, run for roughly 6 to 11 cycles, which used a sample-barcoded 5' primer along with a J-beta primer mix. TCRdb re-derived calls from the 5' RACE reads in MiXCR, one entry per CDR3 protein. The sample contains over a million distinct CDR3 sequences, roughly 43% of which appear only once. The sequenced sample consisted of blood. The receptors shown here come from a woman between 18 and 29 years old in good health.

The chain uses TRBV20-1 and TRBJ2-1; TRBD1 agrees at 8 bases. The J call could be wrong; TRBJ2-7 is a better fit for the DNA end. The CDR3 is 14 residues long. The germline CDR1 and CDR2 sequences are DFQATT and SNEGSKA (reference sequence). The CDR3 DNA reads as TGCAGTGCCTCGACAGGGGTCTCCTACAATGAGCAGTACTTC. The encoded protein is CSASTGVSYNEQYF.

This sequence joins TRBV7-9 and TRBJ1-4; unclear D gene. Trimming pared 0 bases from V and 0 bases from J, leaving 11 bases between. This CDR3 contains 17 residues. Germline V CDR1 and CDR2: SEHNR, FQNEAQ (reference sequence). The CDR3 DNA reads TGTGCCAGCAGCTTAGCGTTGGGAGTTGCAACTAATGAAAAACTGTTTTTT. It translates to CASSLALGVATNEKLFF.

The chain couples TRBV7-8 to TRBJ1-4; D gene ambiguous. Trimming took 6 bases from V and 4 from J, leaving 12 bases between them. The CDR3 spans 14 residues. Germline CDR1 and CDR2: SGHVS and FQNEAQ. The CDR3, as DNA: TGTGCCAGCAGTCGCACTCCTAGTAATGAAAAACTGTTTTTT. As protein: CASSRTPSNEKLFF.

The V call is TRBV6-2 or TRBV6-3, the J call TRBJ2-1; 11 bases fit TRBD2. Per germline, CDR1 MNHEY and CDR2 SVGEGT. V gave up 5 bases and J gave up 7 bases; unmatched junction bases: 7. This CDR3 contains 15 residues. The CDR3 region has the DNA TGTGCCAGCAGTAAGCTAGCGGGAGGAATGAATGAGCAGTTCTTC. This gives the protein CASSKLAGGMNEQFF.

About this clonotype itself: The junction differs from germline at one of its ends, possibly a read error. This rearrangement joins TRBV12-3 or TRBV12-4 to TRBJ2-1; no clear D gene. The CDR3 runs to 13 residues. CDR3 loop: CANSFASDNEQFF. For the CDR3, the DNA is TGTGCCAACAGTTTTGCCAGCGACAATGAGCAGTTCTTC.

This clonotype has at least ten counts. The chain joins TRBV3-1 to TRBJ1-2; no clear D gene. This CDR3 is 14 amino acids long. Trimming cost V 0 bases and J 6 bases, with 11 bases left between them. Looked up from germline, CDR1 is LGHDT and CDR2 is YNNKEL (reference sequence). This chain's CDR3 is CASSQDLQTDGYTF. DNA for the CDR3: TGTGCCAGCAGCCAAGATCTTCAGACGGATGGCTACACCTTC.

Only a few counts were recorded for this clonotype. This chain joins TRBV6-1 and TRBJ1-2, with D hard to call. CDR1 and CDR2 from the germline V gene are MNHNS and SASEGT. The CDR3 is 14 amino acids. Trimming shortened V by 1 base and J by 7 bases, and 13 bases separated the two germline ends. The CDR3 sequence is CASSEGSLDRGYTF. The CDR3 bases are TGTGCCAGCAGTGAAGGGTCGTTAGACCGTGGCTACACCTTC.

In this sample, this clonotype turned up a few times. CDR3: CSVEEAGEDIQYF. The CDR3 DNA follows: TGCAGCGTTGAAGAGGCAGGGGAAGACATTCAGTACTTC. The rearrangement joins TRBV29-1 to TRBJ2-4; D possibly corresponds to TRBD1 (6 bases). Trimming stripped 0 bases from V and 8 bases from J, with 11 bases between. Germline assignment: CDR1 SQVTM and CDR2 ANQGSEA. This CDR3 is 13 amino acids long.

The chain links TRBV7-9 to TRBJ2-1, with a weak D call TRBD1 (6 bases). Germline V CDR1 and CDR2: SEHNR, FQNEAQ (reference sequence). V was trimmed by 3 bases and J by 7 bases, leaving 13 bases between them. The CDR3 is made up of 14 amino acids. CDR3 residues: CASSFSQGRNEQFF. The CDR3 DNA reads TGTGCCAGCAGCTTCAGTCAGGGGCGGAATGAGCAGTTCTTC.

The V and J genes are TRBV2 and TRBJ2-7; no firm D call. The CDR3 has 14 residues. Germline V gene data show CDR1 as SNHLY and CDR2 as FYNNEI. V gave up 8 bases and J gave up 7 bases, with 21 bases separating them. CDR3 coding DNA: TGTGCCAGCCAATCCTATCCCCGTACGTGGGAGCAGTACTTC. Protein sequence: CASQSYPRTWEQYF.

The chain links TRBV18 to TRBJ1-5; D is perhaps TRBD1 (5 bases). Trimming shortened V by 4 bases and J by 0 bases, and 10 bases separated the two germline ends. Germline lookup yields CDR1 KGHSH and CDR2 LQKENI. CDR3 length equals 15 residues. The CDR3 sequence is CASSQGLASNQPQHF. The CDR3 DNA is TGTGCCAGCTCACAGGGGTTGGCTAGCAATCAGCCCCAGCATTTT.

The V and J genes are TRBV28 and TRBJ2-7, with D perhaps TRBD1 (6 bases). The CDR3 totals 15 residues. Germline V lookup: CDR1 MDHEN, CDR2 SYDVKM. Trimming removed 2 bases at V and 1 base at J, with 12 bases between. In DNA, the CDR3 is TGTGCCAGCAGTTTAACCGGGACACTATCCTACGAGCAGTACTTC. It is translated as CASSLTGTLSYEQYF.

This clonotype was seen ten or more times. The chain uses TRBV6-6 and TRBJ2-3; no definite D call. Germline V gene lookup returns CDR1 MNHNY and CDR2 SVGAGI (reference sequence). The CDR3 is 12 amino acids. V was pared by 6 bases and J by 5 bases, with 9 bases between. CDR3 sequence (DNA): TGTGCCAGCAGCCCCTACAGAGATACGCAGTATTTT. Its protein is CASSPYRDTQYF.

The chain is built from TRBV12-3 or TRBV12-4 and TRBJ1-1; 8 bases are shared with TRBD1. This CDR3 has 13 residues. With V trimmed by 5 bases and J by 8 bases, 7 bases remained unmatched. The CDR3 region is CASSVQGAGEAFF. The CDR3 coding sequence is TGTGCCAGCAGTGTCCAGGGGGCTGGGGAAGCTTTCTTT.

In its sample, this clonotype was seen once. In DNA form, the CDR3 reads TGCGCCAGCAGCTTGGTCCCCCCAGCTTCCTCTGGGGCCAACGTCCTGACTTTC. Translated: CASSLVPPASSGANVLTF. The rearrangement links TRBV5-1 to TRBJ2-6; D is unclear. Germline V gene lookup returns CDR1 SGHRS and CDR2 YFSETQ. The CDR3 loop spans 18 amino acids. V gave up 0 bases and J gave up 0 bases, with 13 bases separating them.

This sequence joins TRBV12-3 or TRBV12-4 and TRBJ2-7; D is possibly TRBD1 or TRBD2 (5 bases each). The closer fit of TRBJ2-5 to the DNA end suggests the J call may be wrong. This CDR3 contains 14 residues. In DNA form, the CDR3 reads TGTGCCAGCAGTTTATCTAGGGACGGGGAGACCCAGTACTTC. The encoded protein is CASSLSRDGETQYF.

A note on this clonotype: Germline and junction disagree at one end, which may indicate a read error. The CDR3, as DNA: TGTGCCAGCAGCGTAGCGAGCCGGGATGAGCAGTTCTTC. Translating it yields CASSVASRDEQFF. The genes are TRBV7-2 and TRBJ2-1; D perhaps matches TRBD2 (5 bases). The CDR3 consists of 13 residues. Germline V lookup: CDR1 SGHTA, CDR2 FQGNSA.

With regard to this clonotype: The junction departs from the called germline gene at one end, perhaps through a read error. This chain connects TRBV4-1 to TRBJ2-5; D remains ambiguous. CDR3 length equals 14 residues. CDR1 MGHRA and CDR2 YSYEKL come from the germline V gene. Here the CDR3 DNA reads TGCGCCAGCGGCCAAGATTCTAGGCAAGAGACCCAGTACTTC. Residues: CASGQDSRQETQYF.

The genes are TRBV28 and TRBJ2-5; 10 bases agree with TRBD1. TRBJ2-7 explains the end of the DNA better; the J call may be wrong. This CDR3 has 15 residues. Germline loops: CDR1 MDHEN, CDR2 SYDVKM. CDR3 sequence: CASSPGQGVAYEQYF. CDR3 nucleotide sequence: TGTGCCAGCAGCCCCGGACAGGGGGTTGCCTACGAGCAGTACTTC.

This clonotype turned up a few times. The chain uses TRBV20-1 and TRBJ1-1, with D maybe TRBD1 (5 bases). V dropped 0 bases and J dropped 0 bases, with 11 bases sitting between them. The CDR3 is made up of 15 amino acids. Germline loops: CDR1 DFQATT, CDR2 SNEGSKA (reference sequence). CDR3 region: CSARDPTGLNTEAFF. The CDR3 DNA follows: TGCAGTGCTAGAGATCCCACGGGACTGAACACTGAAGCTTTCTTT.

This clonotype was found once. The chain is built from TRBV4-1 and TRBJ2-3, with D perhaps assigned TRBD1 or TRBD2 (5 bases each). From germline, CDR1 is MGHRA and CDR2 YSYEKL. The CDR3 is 15 amino acids. The V and J ends lost 1 base and 4 bases respectively, with 12 bases between them. CDR3 bases: TGCGCCAGCAGCCAAGTAGCGTCAGGGCCAGATACGCAGTATTTT. Its protein product is CASSQVASGPDTQYF.

V usage is TRBV29-1 and J usage is TRBJ1-2; weak D call: TRBD1 (6 bases). Deletions cut 4 bases from V and 6 bases from J, with 15 bases between. The CDR3 has 13 amino acids. The germline V gene encodes CDR1 SQVTM and CDR2 ANQGSEA. The CDR3 sequence: CSVGGGERDGYTF. The CDR3 nucleotides are TGCAGCGTTGGGGGGGGCGAGCGTGATGGCTACACCTTC.

This chain joins TRBV12-3 or TRBV12-4 and TRBJ1-4; no clear D. This CDR3 is 15 amino acids long. Trimming took 5 bases from V and 0 from J, leaving 10 bases between them. The CDR3 sequence is CASSPSLATNEKLFF. The CDR3 DNA follows: TGTGCCAGCAGTCCCTCTCTCGCAACTAATGAAAAACTGTTTTTT.

The sample holds a few counts of this clonotype. An end of the junction does not agree with germline; a read error may underlie this. The rearrangement joins TRBV7-6 to TRBJ1-2; D call uncertain. Germline V gene data show CDR1 as SGHVS and CDR2 as FNYEAQ. The length of the CDR3 is 15 residues. CDR3 sequence (DNA): TGTGCCAGCAGCTTAGAGGTCGAAGGGTACTATTGCTACACCTTC. It specifies CASSLEVEGYYCYTF.

This clonotype turned up a few times. The V call is TRBV12-3 or TRBV12-4, the J call TRBJ2-7; TRBD1 matches 10 bases. The CDR3 covers 17 residues. The V gene end was trimmed by 5 bases and the J gene end by 2 bases; junction bases not matched to a gene: 12. The CDR3 is CASSPVRGTGEPYEQYF. CDR3 DNA sequence: TGTGCCAGCAGTCCCGTCCGCGGGACAGGGGAACCCTACGAGCAGTACTTC.